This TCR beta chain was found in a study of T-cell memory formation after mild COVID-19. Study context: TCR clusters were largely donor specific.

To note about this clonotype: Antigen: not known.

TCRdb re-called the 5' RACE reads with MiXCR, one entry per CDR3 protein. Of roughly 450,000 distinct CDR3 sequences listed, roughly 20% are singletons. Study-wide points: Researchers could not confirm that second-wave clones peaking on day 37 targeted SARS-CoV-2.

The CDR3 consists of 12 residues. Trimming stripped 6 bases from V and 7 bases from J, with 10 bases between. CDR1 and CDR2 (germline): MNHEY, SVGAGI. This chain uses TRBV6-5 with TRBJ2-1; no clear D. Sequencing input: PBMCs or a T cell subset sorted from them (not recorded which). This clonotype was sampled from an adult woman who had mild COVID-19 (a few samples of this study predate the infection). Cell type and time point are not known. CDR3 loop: CASSRFGNEQFF. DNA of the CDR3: TGTGCCAGCAGCCGGTTTGGGAATGAGCAGTTCTTC.